One TCR beta chain is described in this entry. Its target is not known. The data belong to a study of cytomegalovirus exposure and HLA in healthy donors. Whole-study results and caveats: Available immune exposure information was restricted to CMV serostatus only. Across all donors, roughly uniform sequencing depth was an assumption of the presence/absence analyses. In a later analysis, most CMV-associated TCR beta chains appeared HLA-restricted.

Trimming cost V 6 bases and J 4 bases, with 9 bases left between them. The CDR3 is 12 amino acids. Germline lookup yields CDR1 LNHDA and CDR2 SQIVND (reference sequence). Use of 60 Vbeta and 13 Jbeta primers characterized the PCR. Per the authors' pipeline: Among the unique TCR beta chains that a later analysis counted, 75 million to 85 million in all, some 10 million were shared. Repertoires were generated with immunoSEQ multiplex PCR, while TCRdb's copy carries only in-frame clones and drops some. That table furnishes V, J and clone size, whereas the DNA furnished D and trimming. The table has 160,000 or so clones, roughly 80% seen once.

The chain links TRBV19 to TRBJ1-1; D might be TRBD1 (6 bases). The receptor was isolated from a man aged 45-65 years in good health and CMV-seropositive. The sample taken for sequencing was PBMCs. The CDR3 region has the DNA TGTGCCAGTAGCGGACAGTTCACTGAAGCTTTCTTT. Translated, it gives CASSGQFTEAFF.